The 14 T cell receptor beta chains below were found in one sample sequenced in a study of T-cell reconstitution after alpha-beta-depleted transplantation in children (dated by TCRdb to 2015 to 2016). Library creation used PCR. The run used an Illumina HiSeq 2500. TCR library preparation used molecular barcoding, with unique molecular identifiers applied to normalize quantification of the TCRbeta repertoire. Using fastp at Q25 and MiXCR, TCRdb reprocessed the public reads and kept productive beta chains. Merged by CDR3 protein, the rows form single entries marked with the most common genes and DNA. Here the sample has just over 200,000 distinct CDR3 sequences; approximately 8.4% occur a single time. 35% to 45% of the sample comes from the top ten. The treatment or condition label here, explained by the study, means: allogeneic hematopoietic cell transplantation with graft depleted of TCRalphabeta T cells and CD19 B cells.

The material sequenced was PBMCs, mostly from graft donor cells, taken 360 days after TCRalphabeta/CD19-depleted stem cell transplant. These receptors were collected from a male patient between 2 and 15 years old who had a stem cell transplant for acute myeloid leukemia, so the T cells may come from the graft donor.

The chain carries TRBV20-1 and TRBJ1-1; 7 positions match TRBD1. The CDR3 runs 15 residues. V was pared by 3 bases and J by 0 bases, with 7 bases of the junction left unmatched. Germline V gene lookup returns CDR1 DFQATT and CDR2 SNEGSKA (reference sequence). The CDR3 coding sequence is TGCAGTGCTAGCTGGGACAGCCTCATGAACACTGAAGCTTTCTTT. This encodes CSASWDSLMNTEAFF.

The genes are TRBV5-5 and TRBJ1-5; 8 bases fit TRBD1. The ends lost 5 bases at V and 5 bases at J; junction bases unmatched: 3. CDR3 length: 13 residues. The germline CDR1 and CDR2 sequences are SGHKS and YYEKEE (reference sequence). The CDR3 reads CASRATGDQPQHF. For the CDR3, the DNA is TGTGCCAGCAGAGCGACAGGGGATCAGCCCCAGCATTTT.

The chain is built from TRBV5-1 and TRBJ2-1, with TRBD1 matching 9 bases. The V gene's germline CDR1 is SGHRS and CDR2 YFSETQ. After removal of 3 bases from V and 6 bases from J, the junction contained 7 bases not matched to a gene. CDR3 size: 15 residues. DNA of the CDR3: TGCGCCAGCAGCTCAAGGACAGGGGTCGGCAATGAGCAGTTCTTC. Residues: CASSSRTGVGNEQFF.

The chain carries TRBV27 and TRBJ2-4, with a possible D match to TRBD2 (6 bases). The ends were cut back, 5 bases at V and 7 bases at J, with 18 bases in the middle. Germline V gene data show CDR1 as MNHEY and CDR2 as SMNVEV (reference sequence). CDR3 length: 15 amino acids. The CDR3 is CASSPLVLGRNIQYF. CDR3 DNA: TGTGCCAGCAGTCCACTGGTATTGGGGAGGAACATTCAGTACTTC.

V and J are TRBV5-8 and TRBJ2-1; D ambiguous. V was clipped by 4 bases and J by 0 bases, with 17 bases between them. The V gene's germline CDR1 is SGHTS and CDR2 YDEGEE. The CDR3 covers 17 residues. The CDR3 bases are TGTGCCAGCAGCCCGAGGCGGCGGTGGAGCTCCTACAATGAGCAGTTCTTC. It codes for CASSPRRRWSSYNEQFF.

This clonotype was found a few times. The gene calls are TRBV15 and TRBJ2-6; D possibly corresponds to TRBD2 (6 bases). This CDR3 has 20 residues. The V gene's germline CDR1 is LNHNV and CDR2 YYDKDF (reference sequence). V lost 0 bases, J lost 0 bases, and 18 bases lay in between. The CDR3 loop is CATSRDLAGLWGSGANVLTF. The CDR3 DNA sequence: TGTGCCACCAGCAGAGATTTGGCGGGGCTTTGGGGCTCTGGGGCCAACGTCCTGACTTTC. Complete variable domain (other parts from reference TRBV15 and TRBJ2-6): DAMVIQNPRYQVTQFGKPVTLSCSQTLNHNVMYWYQQKSSQAPKLLFHYYDKDFNNEADTPDNFQSRRPNTSFCFLDIRSPGLGDTAMYLCATSRDLAGLWGSGANVLTFGAGSRLTVL.

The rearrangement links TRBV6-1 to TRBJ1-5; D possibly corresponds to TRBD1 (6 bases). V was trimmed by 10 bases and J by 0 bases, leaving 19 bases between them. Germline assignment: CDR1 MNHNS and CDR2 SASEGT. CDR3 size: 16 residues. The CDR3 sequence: CAILRDTVYSNQPQHF. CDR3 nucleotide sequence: TGTGCCATCCTCCGGGACACCGTTTATAGCAATCAGCCCCAGCATTTT.

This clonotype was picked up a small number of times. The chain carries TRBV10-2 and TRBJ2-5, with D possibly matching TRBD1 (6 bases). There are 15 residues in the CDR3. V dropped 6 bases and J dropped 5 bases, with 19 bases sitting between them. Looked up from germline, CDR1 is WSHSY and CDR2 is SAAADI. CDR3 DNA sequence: TGCGCCAGCAGGAAGGACAGAGGGGCTGGGGAGACCCAGTACTTC. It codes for CASRKDRGAGETQYF.

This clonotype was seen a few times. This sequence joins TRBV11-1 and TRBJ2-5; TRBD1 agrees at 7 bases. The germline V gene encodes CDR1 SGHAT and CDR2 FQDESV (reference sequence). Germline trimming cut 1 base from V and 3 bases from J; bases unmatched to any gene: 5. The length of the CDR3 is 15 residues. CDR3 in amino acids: CASSLVWQGEETQYF. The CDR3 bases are TGTGCCAGCAGCTTAGTATGGCAGGGGGAAGAGACCCAGTACTTC.

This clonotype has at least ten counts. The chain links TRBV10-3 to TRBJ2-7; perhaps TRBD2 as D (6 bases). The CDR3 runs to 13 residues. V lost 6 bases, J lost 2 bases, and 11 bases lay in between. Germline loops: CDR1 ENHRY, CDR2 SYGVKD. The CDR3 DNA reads TGTGCCATCAGCGGGAGTATAGCCTACGAGCAGTACTTC. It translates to CAISGSIAYEQYF.

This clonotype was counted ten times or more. The CDR3 sequence: CSAREVREWYGNEQFF. In DNA form, the CDR3 reads TGCAGTGCTAGAGAGGTTCGGGAGTGGTATGGTAATGAGCAGTTCTTC. V and J are TRBV20-1 and TRBJ2-1; TRBD2 might be the D (6 bases). Germline V gives CDR1 DFQATT, CDR2 SNEGSKA (reference sequence). V gave up 0 bases and J gave up 7 bases, with 19 bases separating them. This CDR3 is 16 amino acids long.

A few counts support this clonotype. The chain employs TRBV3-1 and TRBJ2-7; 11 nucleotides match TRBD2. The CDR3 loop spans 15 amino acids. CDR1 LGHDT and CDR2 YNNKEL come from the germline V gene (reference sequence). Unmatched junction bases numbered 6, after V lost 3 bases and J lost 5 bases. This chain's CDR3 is CASSHELAGVHEQYF. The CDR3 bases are TGTGCCAGCAGCCATGAACTAGCGGGAGTCCACGAGCAGTACTTC.

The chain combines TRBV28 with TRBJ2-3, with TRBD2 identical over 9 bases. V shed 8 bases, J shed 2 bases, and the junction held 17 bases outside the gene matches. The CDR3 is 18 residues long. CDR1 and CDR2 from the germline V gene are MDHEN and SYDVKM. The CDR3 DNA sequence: TGTGCCAGCCCCCCTACGGCGGGAGGGCGCTCGTCCACAGATACGCAGTATTTT. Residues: CASPPTAGGRSSTDTQYF.

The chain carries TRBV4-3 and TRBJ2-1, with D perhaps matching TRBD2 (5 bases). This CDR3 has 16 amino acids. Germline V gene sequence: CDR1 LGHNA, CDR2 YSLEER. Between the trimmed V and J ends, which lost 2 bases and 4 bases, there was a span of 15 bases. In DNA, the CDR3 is TGCGCCAGCAGCCAATATCGGGATTTCCCTTACAATGAGCAGTTCTTC. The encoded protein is CASSQYRDFPYNEQFF.